The source of this T cell receptor beta chain is a study of cytotoxic CD8 clonotypes in ibrutinib-treated CLL. The CDR3 is 14 residues long. Per the germline V gene, CDR1 is MNHEY and CDR2 is SMNVEV (reference sequence). V gave up 4 bases and J gave up 5 bases, with 15 bases separating them. The targeted sequencing depth was 1 in 200,000 to 1 in 1 million T cells. Here immunoSEQ multiplex PCR was the method, and the copy in TCRdb shows in-frame clones only, minus some. The table shows about 130,000 clones, with 70% to 90% occurring only once. The rearrangement links TRBV27 to TRBJ2-7, with TRBD1 as a possible D gene (6 bases). The sequence was collected from a human donor with chronic lymphocytic leukemia. Sequenced here: PBMCs, sampled after 24 months of ibrutinib treatment. In nucleotides, the CDR3 is TGTGCCAGCAGTTATCAGGGGCGACTGAACGAGCAGTACTTC. Translation: CASSYQGRLNEQYF.